This T cell receptor beta chain stems from a study of pediatric ulcerative colitis. The study, taken as a whole, reports: Clonal expansions reduced rectal repertoire diversity in acute severe colitis.

Data came from immunoSEQ multiplex PCR; TCRdb stores just in-frame clones and leaves some out. There are approximately 60,000 clones in the sample; roughly nine tenths occur only once, and about 3.5% lies in the top ten. This clone was observed a single time. Its antigen is unknown. V gave up 5 bases and J gave up 9 bases; unmatched junction bases: 12. There are 16 residues in the CDR3. Germline assignment: CDR1 SGHAT and CDR2 FQNNGV. The chain joins TRBV11-2 to TRBJ2-2; 10 nucleotides agree with TRBD2. Sequenced material: blood. The clonotype was recovered from a boy younger than 18 with severe ulcerative colitis. CDR3 DNA sequence: TGTGCCAGCAGCAACGACGGGACTAGCGCCTCCCGGGAGCTGTTTTTT. It translates to CASSNDGTSASRELFF.